What follows are 31 T cell receptor beta chains derived from one specimen sequenced in a study of T cells in narcolepsy. TCRdb's copy holds only in-frame clones and misses some; the assay was immunoSEQ multiplex PCR. The sample contains 25,000 to 30,000 clones, 70% to 90% of which appear only once. Sequencing was carried out using memory (CD45RA-) CD4+ T cells from blood. The receptors shown here come from a human donor in good health.

The rearrangement uses TRBV7-2 and TRBJ2-7, with 11 bases fitting TRBD2. Germline V lookup: CDR1 SGHTA, CDR2 FQGNSA. The V gene end was trimmed by 4 bases and the J gene end by 7 bases; junction bases not matched to a gene: 15. This CDR3 is built from 17 residues. CDR3 coding DNA: TGTGCCAGCAGCTCACAACCCCCTAGCGGGAGGATGAGGGAGCAGTACTTC. Amino acids: CASSSQPPSGRMREQYF.

The chain couples TRBV7-6 to TRBJ2-7, with D perhaps TRBD2 (7 bases). CDR1 is SGHVS, CDR2 FNYEAQ, per germline. The CDR3 covers 15 residues. Trimming shortened V by 5 bases and J by 0 bases, and 14 bases separated the two germline ends. The CDR3 DNA follows: TGTGCCAGCAGCCCAGGGGCTAGCGGCTCCTACGAGCAGTACTTC. Amino acid sequence: CASSPGASGSYEQYF. Complete variable domain (other parts from reference TRBV7-6 and TRBJ2-7): GAGVSQSPRYKVTKRGQDVALRCDPISGHVSLYWYRQALGQGPEFLTYFNYEAQQDKSGLPNDRFSAERPEGSISTLTIQRTEQRDSAMYRCASSPGASGSYEQYFGPGTRLTVT.

This clone was observed a single time. The chain uses TRBV7-8 and TRBJ1-5; D possibly corresponds to TRBD1 (6 bases). This CDR3 has 15 residues. Germline V gives CDR1 SGHVS, CDR2 FQNEAQ. V lost 10 bases to trimming and J lost 5 bases, with 21 bases between them. CDR3 sequence: CATTPRGGPDQPQHF. Written as DNA, the CDR3 is TGTGCCACAACCCCTAGGGGGGGCCCCGATCAGCCCCAGCATTTT.

The V gene is TRBV30, the J gene TRBJ2-7; D ambiguous. CDR3 size: 12 residues. V was pared by 2 bases and J by 3 bases, with 8 bases between. Germline V gives CDR1 GTSNPN, CDR2 SVGIG (reference sequence). CDR3 in amino acids: CAWSKINYEQYF. The CDR3 nucleotides are TGTGCCTGGAGTAAGATCAACTACGAGCAGTACTTC. Full variable domain (remainder filled in from reference TRBV30 and TRBJ2-7): SQTIHQWPATLVQPVGSPLSLECTVEGTSNPNLYWYRQAAGRGLQLLFYSVGIGQISSEVPQNLSASRPQDRQFILSSKKLLLSDSGFYLCAWSKINYEQYFGPGTRLTVT.

The rearrangement links TRBV30 to TRBJ2-2; D uncertain. Germline-derived CDR1 and CDR2 are GTSNPN and SVGIG (reference sequence). V gave up 5 bases and J gave up 5 bases, with 15 bases separating them. This CDR3 spans 14 amino acids. The CDR3 spells CAWLGVSLTGELFF. CDR3 DNA: TGTGCCTGGCTAGGAGTGAGCCTGACCGGGGAGCTGTTTTTT.

This clone has a single count. The chain joins TRBV4-1 to TRBJ2-2; TRBD1 matches at 7 bases. The CDR3 sequence is 13 residues long. Trimming took 6 bases from V and 4 from J; bases not matched to a gene: 2. Germline V gene sequence: CDR1 MGHRA, CDR2 YSYEKL. CDR3 nucleotides: TGCGCCAGCAGGGGACAGATCACCGGGGAGCTGTTTTTT. Protein product: CASRGQITGELFF.

The CDR3 region has the DNA TGCGCCAGCAGCTTCGGGACTAGCGGTTTCTACAATGAGCAGTTCTTC. Translation gives CASSFGTSGFYNEQFF. This sequence joins TRBV5-1 and TRBJ2-1; 11 bases fit TRBD2. The CDR3 contains 16 residues. Germline loops: CDR1 SGHRS, CDR2 YFSETQ. Unmatched junction bases numbered 4, after V lost 2 bases and J lost 3 bases.

The CDR3 region has the DNA TGTGCCAGCAGTCTCCAAGGAGGCACTGAAGCTTTCTTT. Translation gives CASSLQGGTEAFF. The chain couples TRBV27 to TRBJ1-1; D is uncertain. The CDR3 covers 13 residues. The V and J ends lost 5 bases and 4 bases respectively, with 11 bases between them. Germline CDR1 MNHEY, CDR2 SMNVEV (reference sequence).

The chain recombines TRBV15 with TRBJ2-7; D is perhaps TRBD1 (6 bases). Trimming removed 1 base at V and 3 bases at J, with 10 bases between. The CDR3 covers 14 residues. The germline V gene has CDR1 LNHNV and CDR2 YYDKDF (reference sequence). The CDR3 bases are TGTGCCACCAGCAGAGCGGGACAAAACTACGAGCAGTACTTC. It yields the protein CATSRAGQNYEQYF.

The rearrangement joins TRBV6-8 to TRBJ2-1, with D possibly TRBD2 on 5 matching bases. The CDR3 covers 13 residues. V dropped 0 bases and J dropped 14 bases, with 14 bases sitting between them. Germline loops: CDR1 MNHGY, CDR2 SAAAGT. Here the CDR3 reads CASSYSITRAKFF. The CDR3 nucleotides are TGTGCCAGCAGTTACTCGATCACTAGGGCAAAGTTCTTC.

Points on this clone: Other DNA sequences in this sample translate to the same CDR3. The chain has TRBV6-6 and TRBJ1-3; the D is unclear. Trimming shortened V by 2 bases and J by 0 bases, and 8 bases separated the two germline ends. This CDR3 contains 15 residues. Germline values: CDR1 MNHNY, CDR2 SVGAGI (reference sequence). CDR3 protein: CASSYEGISGNTIYF. The DNA of the CDR3 is TGTGCCAGCAGTTACGAGGGAATCTCTGGAAACACCATATATTTT.

V and J are TRBV11-2 and TRBJ2-7; 9 nucleotides line up with TRBD1. This CDR3 comprises 15 residues. Germline V gives CDR1 SGHAT, CDR2 FQNNGV. V lost 2 bases, J lost 4 bases, and 6 bases stayed unmatched. The chain's CDR3 is CASSLTGQGGYEQYF. Written as DNA, the CDR3 is TGTGCCAGCAGCTTAACGGGACAGGGCGGATACGAGCAGTACTTC.

The J gene is TRBJ2-7, the V gene TRBV11-2; 10 bases line up with TRBD2. CDR3 length: 16 amino acids. The V gene end was trimmed by 0 bases and the J gene end by 5 bases; junction bases not matched to a gene: 7. CDR1 and CDR2 from the germline V gene are SGHAT and FQNNGV. The CDR3 loop reads CASSLDRASGRHEQYF. The CDR3 region has the DNA TGTGCCAGCAGCTTAGATCGCGCTAGCGGGAGACACGAGCAGTACTTC.

The gene calls are TRBV15 and TRBJ1-6; D possibly corresponds to TRBD1 (6 bases). The CDR3 has 15 residues. Germline values: CDR1 LNHNV, CDR2 YYDKDF (reference sequence). V lost 1 base and J lost 8, with 12 bases in between. CDR3 DNA sequence: TGTGCCACCAGCAGAGTAGGGGGGGGCGATTCACCCCTCCACTTT. As protein: CATSRVGGGDSPLHF.

V gene TRBV4-3 combines with J gene TRBJ2-3; D is undetermined. The CDR3 sequence is 15 residues long. Trimming took off 0 bases at V and 4 bases at J, with 11 bases between the two ends. The germline CDR1 and CDR2 sequences are LGHNA and YSLEER. The CDR3 loop is CASSQEVLFPDTQYF. Here the CDR3 DNA reads TGCGCCAGCAGCCAAGAGGTGCTTTTTCCAGATACGCAGTATTTT.

Turning to this clone: Within the sample, other DNA sequences also encode this same CDR3. The V gene is TRBV7-6, the J gene TRBJ2-1; the match to TRBD2 covers 14 bases. Unmatched junction bases numbered 5, after V lost 0 bases and J lost 10 bases. The CDR3 is made up of 16 amino acids. Germline CDR1 and CDR2: SGHVS and FNYEAQ. The DNA for the CDR3 is TGTGCCAGCAGCTTAGCGGGACTAGCGGGAGAATGGGAGCAGTTCTTC. It is translated as CASSLAGLAGEWEQFF.

This clone was counted between two and nine times. The gene calls are TRBV2 and TRBJ1-2, with 8 bases that match TRBD1. This CDR3 has 13 amino acids. The V and J ends lost 6 bases and 8 bases, in that order; junction bases with no gene match: 8. Germline assignment: CDR1 SNHLY and CDR2 FYNNEI. The chain's CDR3 is CASRPGGAGGYTF. As DNA, the CDR3 is TGTGCCAGCAGGCCAGGGGGCGCGGGCGGCTACACCTTC.

The J gene is TRBJ2-5, the V gene TRBV5-1; D possibly uses TRBD1 or TRBD2 (5 bases each). V was shortened by 5 bases and J by 0 bases, with 23 bases between the two germline ends. The CDR3 has 18 residues. CDR1 is SGHRS and CDR2 is YFSETQ in the germline V gene. CDR3 sequence (DNA): TGCGCCAGCAGGCGATACTCCGGGACCCCGGGGTACCAAGAGACCCAGTACTTC. Translating it yields CASRRYSGTPGYQETQYF.

This clone showed up just a few times. A junction boundary mismatches the germline segment, possibly from a read error. J is TRBJ2-7 and V is TRBV6-1; maybe TRBD1 (6 bases). The CDR3 length is 16 residues. The germline gives CDR1 MNHNS, CDR2 SASEGT. The CDR3: CASSEVGPRSLPRGGF. Here the CDR3 DNA reads TGTGCCAGCAGTGAGGTAGGCCCCAGGTCCCTTCCTCGAGGGGGTTTC.

The J gene is TRBJ1-2, the V gene TRBV30, with D hard to call. The CDR3 totals 12 residues. V lost 1 base, J lost 3 bases, and 6 bases lay in between. Germline values: CDR1 GTSNPN, CDR2 SVGIG (reference sequence). The CDR3 DNA follows: TGTGCCTGGAGTGCCCCCGACTATGGCTACACCTTC. As protein: CAWSAPDYGYTF.

The V and J genes are TRBV4-2 and TRBJ2-2, with a tentative D call TRBD2 (5 bases). This CDR3 is 16 amino acids long. Germline assignment: CDR1 LGHNA and CDR2 YNFKEQ. V shed 0 bases and J shed 5 bases, with 13 bases lying between them. The CDR3 loop is CASSQELRTATGELFF. In DNA, the CDR3 is TGTGCCAGCAGCCAAGAGTTAAGGACTGCAACCGGGGAGCTGTTTTTT.

This clone was counted only a few times. The chain is built from TRBV6-6 and TRBJ1-1; 12 positions agree with TRBD1. V lost 2 bases and J lost 1; bases outside the gene matches: 2. Germline CDR1 is MNHNY and CDR2 is SVGAGI (reference sequence). The CDR3 is 16 amino acids. CDR3 region: CASSYGTGGANTEAFF. For the CDR3, the DNA is TGTGCCAGCAGTTACGGGACAGGGGGCGCGAACACTGAAGCTTTCTTT.

The gene calls are TRBV6-6 and TRBJ2-7; TRBD2 matches at 12 bases. Germline V gives CDR1 MNHNY, CDR2 SVGAGI (reference sequence). The CDR3 contains 15 residues. Trimming cost V 6 bases and J 5 bases; bases outside gene matches: 8. The CDR3 loop is CASSQTSGSMNEQYF. The CDR3 region has the DNA TGTGCCAGCAGCCAGACTAGCGGGAGCATGAACGAGCAGTACTTC.

The rearrangement links TRBV2 to TRBJ1-1; tentatively, D is TRBD1 (6 bases). The CDR3 has 16 amino acids. Trimming stripped 2 bases from V and 7 bases from J, with 20 bases between. Germline-derived CDR1 and CDR2 are SNHLY and FYNNEI. CDR3 nucleotide sequence: TGTGCCAGCAGTGAAAGGGTTACAGGGAGGTACAGTGAAGCTTTCTTT. Translated: CASSERVTGRYSEAFF. The full variable domain, in which reference TRBV2 and TRBJ1-1 provide the parts outside the CDR3, is EPEVTQTPSHQVTQMGQEVILRCVPISNHLYFYWYRQILGQKVEFLVSFYNNEISEKSEIFDDQFSVERPDGSNFTLKIRSTKLEDSAMYFCASSERVTGRYSEAFFGQGTRLTVV.

The V and J genes are TRBV6-1 and TRBJ2-7; the D is unclear. Germline assignment: CDR1 MNHNS and CDR2 SASEGT. The V and J ends lost 0 bases and 1 base respectively, with 16 bases between them. This CDR3 spans 17 amino acids. Here the CDR3 DNA reads TGTGCCAGCAGTGAAGCGCTTCGGTTATTGTTGTCCTACGAGCAGTACTTC. It yields the protein CASSEALRLLLSYEQYF.

The V gene is TRBV6-5, the J gene TRBJ1-2; possibly TRBD1 for D (6 bases). The CDR3 is 13 residues long. Looked up from germline, CDR1 is MNHEY and CDR2 is SVGAGI. The V gene lost 5 bases and the J gene lost 2 bases, with 9 bases spanning the gap. The CDR3 region has the DNA TGTGCCAGCAGTGTAACAGGGAACTATGGCTACACCTTC. Translation: CASSVTGNYGYTF.

V is TRBV7-3 and J is TRBJ2-7; 9 positions match TRBD2. CDR1 SGHTA and CDR2 FQGTGA come from the germline V gene. After removal of 5 bases from V and 6 bases from J, the junction contained 11 bases not matched to a gene. The CDR3 totals 15 residues. The CDR3 DNA follows: TGTGCCAGCAGCGCCGACTTAGCGGGAGAGGGCGAGCAGTACTTC. Translation gives CASSADLAGEGEQYF.

The chain joins TRBV6-5 to TRBJ2-3; D gene ambiguous. The CDR3 is made up of 11 amino acids. Germline V gives CDR1 MNHEY, CDR2 SVGAGI. Trimming left V 6 bases short and J 11 bases short, with 12 bases between. CDR3 DNA: TGTGCCAGCAGCTACCTCGACGGGCAGTATTTT. The encoded protein is CASSYLDGQYF.

Comment on this clone: Germline is not matched at one junction end, which may reflect a read error. This chain uses TRBV2 with TRBJ2-7, with D possibly TRBD1 on 7 matching bases. This CDR3 is 13 amino acids long. Germline values: CDR1 SNHLY, CDR2 FYNNEI. For the CDR3, the DNA is TGTGCCAGCACTGAAGAAAGGGCAGGGGGGCCGTACTTC. It encodes CASTEERAGGPYF.

The chain carries TRBV30 and TRBJ1-1; no firm D call. Between the trimmed V and J ends, which lost 0 bases and 9 bases, there was a span of 11 bases. The CDR3 spans 12 residues. Germline CDR1 GTSNPN, CDR2 SVGIG (reference sequence). The CDR3 DNA reads as TGTGCCTGGAGTGTAAGAGGTGGTCAAGCTTTCTTT. Translated, it gives CAWSVRGGQAFF. Supplemented by reference TRBV30 and TRBJ1-1, the full variable domain reads SQTIHQWPATLVQPVGSPLSLECTVEGTSNPNLYWYRQAAGRGLQLLFYSVGIGQISSEVPQNLSASRPQDRQFILSSKKLLLSDSGFYLCAWSVRGGQAFFGQGTRLTVV.

The chain couples TRBV4-2 to TRBJ2-2; D is uncertain. The CDR3 has 14 amino acids. Per germline, CDR1 LGHNA and CDR2 YNFKEQ. The V end was cut by 2 bases, the J end by 0 bases, with 4 bases between. CDR3 DNA: TGTGCCAGCAGCCAACCGCCGAACACCGGGGAGCTGTTTTTT. Encoded protein: CASSQPPNTGELFF.